The source of this TCR beta chain is a study of T cell repertoires in cytomegalovirus infection (dated by TCRdb to between 2018 and 2021). Some background on the complete study: Because public TCR beta signatures pointed to carriage of CMV infection together with the matching HLA type, the HLA type of each donor mattered for the analysis.

What the authors observed across the whole study: The ex vivo response was dominated by HLA-C-restricted CMV-specific TCR beta clonotypes, and the single most frequent clonotype in two of eight donors was supplied by these HLA-C-restricted clonotypes. Cumulative frequency of public TCR beta family members discriminated carriers of CMV infection plus the relevant HLA type in this cohort and an independent approximately 370-donor cohort.

From its cysteine to its phenylalanine, the CDR3 spans 14 amino acids. Solely the CDR3 DNA is kept, with 42 bases framed from the first base. CDR1 and CDR2 are drawn from the germline V gene (reference sequence): GTSNPN, SVGIG. Trimming removed 0 bases from V and 5 bases from J, leaving 11 bases between the germline ends. Remarks on this clonotype: There is no known antigen for this receptor. One base away there is no much larger clone; base qualities are not given.

The sequencer was an Illumina HiSeq 1500. The public reads were reanalyzed by TCRdb: fastp trimming at Q25, MiXCR alignment, in-frame beta chains only. Every distinct CDR3 protein forms one entry, paired with its most common genes and DNA. The sample table records about 230,000 distinct CDR3 sequences; under 25% of these occur just once. 18% of the sample rests with the top ten. The sequenced material came from CD8+ T cells from PBMCs. The chain uses TRBV30 and TRBJ1-5, with the D gene uncertain. The TCR was taken from a human donor in good health (CMV status not recorded). Some clones in this sample may be carry-over from other donors' samples. The CDR3 protein is CAWSVYTGDQPQHF. The DNA reads as follows: TGTGCCTGGAGTGTATATACCGGAGATCAGCCCCAGCATTTT.